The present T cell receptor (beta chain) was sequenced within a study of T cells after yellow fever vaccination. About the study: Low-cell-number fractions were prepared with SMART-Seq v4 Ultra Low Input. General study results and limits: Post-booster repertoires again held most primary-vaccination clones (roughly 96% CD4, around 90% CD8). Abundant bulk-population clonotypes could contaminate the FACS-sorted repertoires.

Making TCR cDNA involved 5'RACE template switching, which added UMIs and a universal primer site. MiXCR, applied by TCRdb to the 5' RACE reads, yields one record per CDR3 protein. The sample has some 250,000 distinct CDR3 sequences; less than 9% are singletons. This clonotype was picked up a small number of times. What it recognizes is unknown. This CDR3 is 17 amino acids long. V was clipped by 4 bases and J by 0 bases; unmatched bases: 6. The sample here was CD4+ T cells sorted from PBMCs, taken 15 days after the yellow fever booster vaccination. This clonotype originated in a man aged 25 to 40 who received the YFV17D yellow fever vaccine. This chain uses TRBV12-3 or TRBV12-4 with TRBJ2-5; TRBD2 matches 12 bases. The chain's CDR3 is CASSSLAGGPNQETQYF. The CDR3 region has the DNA TGTGCCAGCAGTTCCCTAGCGGGAGGGCCCAACCAAGAGACCCAGTACTTC.